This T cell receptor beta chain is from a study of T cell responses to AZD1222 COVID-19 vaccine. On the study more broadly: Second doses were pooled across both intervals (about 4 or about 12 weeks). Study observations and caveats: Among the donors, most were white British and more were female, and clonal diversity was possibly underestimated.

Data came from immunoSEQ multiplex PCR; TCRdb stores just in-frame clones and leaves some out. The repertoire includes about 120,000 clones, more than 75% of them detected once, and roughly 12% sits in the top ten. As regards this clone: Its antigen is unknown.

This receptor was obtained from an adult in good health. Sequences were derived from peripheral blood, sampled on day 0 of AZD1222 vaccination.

CDR3 DNA: TGTGCCAGTGAGCGGGACATCTCCTCCTACGAGCAGTACTTC. Amino acids: CASERDISSYEQYF. The chain is built from TRBV6-5 and TRBJ2-7, with D maybe TRBD2 (7 bases). In germline, CDR1 is MNHEY, CDR2 SVGAGI. CDR3 size: 14 residues. V lost 9 bases and J lost 0, with 15 bases in between.